This T cell receptor (beta chain) was recorded in a study of blood T cell repertoires in COVID-19. This clone was detected only once. This CDR3 is 14 amino acids long. V was shortened by 1 base and J by 0 bases, with 8 bases between the two germline ends. Germline loops: CDR1 GTSNPN, CDR2 SVGIG (reference sequence). Generated by immunoSEQ multiplex PCR, the TCRdb table keeps only in-frame clones and is missing some. The sample consists of about 180,000 clones, around 87% of them appearing once. The sequenced material came from peripheral blood. This receptor was taken from a man aged 35-49 years with active or convalescent COVID-19. This chain connects TRBV30 to TRBJ2-3; D uncertain. DNA of the CDR3: TGTGCCTGGAGTGACTCCTCCAGCACAGATACGCAGTATTTT. Amino acids: CAWSDSSSTDTQYF.